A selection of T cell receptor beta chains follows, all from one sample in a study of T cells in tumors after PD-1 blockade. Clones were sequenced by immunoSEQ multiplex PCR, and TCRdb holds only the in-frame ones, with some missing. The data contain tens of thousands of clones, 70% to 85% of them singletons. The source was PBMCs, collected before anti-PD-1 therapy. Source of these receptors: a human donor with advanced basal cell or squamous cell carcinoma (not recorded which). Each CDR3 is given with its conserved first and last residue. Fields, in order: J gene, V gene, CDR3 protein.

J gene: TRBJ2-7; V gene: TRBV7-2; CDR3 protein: CASSLVVGAGGSDEQYF
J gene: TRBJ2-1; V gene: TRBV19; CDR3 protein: CASSLVRNEQFF
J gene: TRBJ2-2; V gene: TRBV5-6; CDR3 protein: CASSLVTGESTSDTGELFF
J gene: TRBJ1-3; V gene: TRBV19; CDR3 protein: CASSGSLSGNTIYF
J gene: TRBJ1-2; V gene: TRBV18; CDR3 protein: CASSPSDRTRGYTF
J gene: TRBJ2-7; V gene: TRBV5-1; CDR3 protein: CASSPTPTPYEQYF
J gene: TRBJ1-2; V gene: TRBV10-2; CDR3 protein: CASSDWGGSYGYTF
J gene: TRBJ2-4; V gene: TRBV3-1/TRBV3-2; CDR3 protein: CASSQAGQGGDIQYF
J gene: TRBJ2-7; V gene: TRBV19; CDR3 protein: CAIRTPPGGEQYF
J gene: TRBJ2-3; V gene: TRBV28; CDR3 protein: CASSSLSRGERETDTQYF